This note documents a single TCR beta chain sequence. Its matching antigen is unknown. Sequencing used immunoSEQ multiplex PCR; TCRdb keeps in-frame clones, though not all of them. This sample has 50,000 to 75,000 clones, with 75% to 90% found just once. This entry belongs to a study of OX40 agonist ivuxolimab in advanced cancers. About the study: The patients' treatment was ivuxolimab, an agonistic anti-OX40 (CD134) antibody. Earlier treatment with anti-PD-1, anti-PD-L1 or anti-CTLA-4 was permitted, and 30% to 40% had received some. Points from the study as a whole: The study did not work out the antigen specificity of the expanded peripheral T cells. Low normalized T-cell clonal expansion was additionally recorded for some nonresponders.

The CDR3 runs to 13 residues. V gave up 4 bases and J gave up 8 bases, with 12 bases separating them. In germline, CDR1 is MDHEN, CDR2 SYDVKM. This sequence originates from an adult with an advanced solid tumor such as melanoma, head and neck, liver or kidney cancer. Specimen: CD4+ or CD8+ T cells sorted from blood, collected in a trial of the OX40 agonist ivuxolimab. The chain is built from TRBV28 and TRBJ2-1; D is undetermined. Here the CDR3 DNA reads TGTGCCAGCAGTTCCCGGTTAGTGGATGAGCAGTTCTTC. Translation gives CASSSRLVDEQFF. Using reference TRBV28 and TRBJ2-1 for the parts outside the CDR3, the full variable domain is DVKVTQSSRYLVKRTGEKVFLECVQDMDHENMFWYRQDPGLGLRLIYFSYDVKMKEKGDIPEGYSVSREKKERFSLILESASTNQTSMYLCASSSRLVDEQFFGPGTRLTVL.